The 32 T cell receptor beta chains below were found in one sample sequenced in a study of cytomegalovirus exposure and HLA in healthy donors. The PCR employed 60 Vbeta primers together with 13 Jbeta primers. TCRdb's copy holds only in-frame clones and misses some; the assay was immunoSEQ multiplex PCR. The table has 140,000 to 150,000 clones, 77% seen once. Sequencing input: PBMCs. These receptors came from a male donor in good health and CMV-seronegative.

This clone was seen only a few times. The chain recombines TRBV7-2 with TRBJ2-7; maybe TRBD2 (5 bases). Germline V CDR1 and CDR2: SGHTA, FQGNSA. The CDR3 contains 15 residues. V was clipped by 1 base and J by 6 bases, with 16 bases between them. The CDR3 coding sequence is TGTGCCAGCAGCTTAGTTTCCAGCGCAAGCGGCGAGCAGTACTTC. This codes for CASSLVSSASGEQYF.

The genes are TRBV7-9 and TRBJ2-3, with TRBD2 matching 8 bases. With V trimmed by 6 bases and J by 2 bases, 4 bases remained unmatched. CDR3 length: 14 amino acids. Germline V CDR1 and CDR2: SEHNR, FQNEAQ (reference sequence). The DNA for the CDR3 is TGTGCCAGCAGTACTAGCGGCTACACAGATACGCAGTATTTT. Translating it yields CASSTSGYTDTQYF.

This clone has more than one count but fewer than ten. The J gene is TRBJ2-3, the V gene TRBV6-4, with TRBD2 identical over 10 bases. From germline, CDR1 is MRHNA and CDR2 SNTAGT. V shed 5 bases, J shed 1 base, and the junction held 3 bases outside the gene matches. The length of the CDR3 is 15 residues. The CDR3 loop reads CASSRLAGGTDTQYF. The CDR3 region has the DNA TGTGCCAGCAGTCGGCTAGCGGGGGGCACAGATACGCAGTATTTT.

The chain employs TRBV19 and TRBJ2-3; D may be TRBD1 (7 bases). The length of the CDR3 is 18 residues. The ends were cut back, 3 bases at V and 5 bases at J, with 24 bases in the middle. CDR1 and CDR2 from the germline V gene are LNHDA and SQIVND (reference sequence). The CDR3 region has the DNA TGTGCCAGTAGTATCTGGGGACTCCGGGGCTCAGGGGGAGATACGCAGTATTTT. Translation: CASSIWGLRGSGGDTQYF.

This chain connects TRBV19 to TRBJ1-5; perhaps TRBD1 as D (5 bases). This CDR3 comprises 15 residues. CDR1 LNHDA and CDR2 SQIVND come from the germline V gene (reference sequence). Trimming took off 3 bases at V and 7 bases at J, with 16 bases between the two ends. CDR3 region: CASSMGHSKGQPQHF. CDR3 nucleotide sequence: TGTGCCAGTAGTATGGGCCACTCCAAGGGGCAGCCCCAGCATTTT.

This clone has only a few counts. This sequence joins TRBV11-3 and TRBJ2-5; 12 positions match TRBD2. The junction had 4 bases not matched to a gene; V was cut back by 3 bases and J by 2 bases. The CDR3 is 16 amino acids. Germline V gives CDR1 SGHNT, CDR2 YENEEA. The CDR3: CASSFGLAGKQETQYF. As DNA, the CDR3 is TGTGCCAGCAGCTTCGGACTAGCGGGAAAACAAGAGACCCAGTACTTC.

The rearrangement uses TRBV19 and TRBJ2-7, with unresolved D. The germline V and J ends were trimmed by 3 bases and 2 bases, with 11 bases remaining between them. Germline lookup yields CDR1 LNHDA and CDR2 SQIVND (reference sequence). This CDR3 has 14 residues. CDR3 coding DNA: TGTGCCAGTAGTATCCCGGGTCGAACCTACGAGCAGTACTTC. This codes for CASSIPGRTYEQYF. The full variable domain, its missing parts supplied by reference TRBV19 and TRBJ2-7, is DGGITQSPKYLFRKEGQNVTLSCEQNLNHDAMYWYRQDPGQGLRLIYYSQIVNDFQKGDIAEGYSVSREKKESFPLTVTSAQKNPTAFYLCASSIPGRTYEQYFGPGTRLTVT.

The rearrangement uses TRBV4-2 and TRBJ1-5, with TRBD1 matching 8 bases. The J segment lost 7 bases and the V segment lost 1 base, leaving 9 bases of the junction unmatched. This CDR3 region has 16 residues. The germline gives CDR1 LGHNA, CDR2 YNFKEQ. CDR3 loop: CASSQGGTGREQPQHF. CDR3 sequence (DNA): TGTGCCAGCAGCCAAGGGGGGACAGGAAGGGAACAGCCCCAGCATTTT.

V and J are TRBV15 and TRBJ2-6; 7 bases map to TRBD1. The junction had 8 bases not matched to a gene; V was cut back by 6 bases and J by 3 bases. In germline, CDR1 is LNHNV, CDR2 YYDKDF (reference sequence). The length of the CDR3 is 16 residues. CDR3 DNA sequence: TGTGCCACCAGAGAGGGGGCGCTCGGTGGGGCCAACGTCCTGACTTTC. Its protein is CATREGALGGANVLTF.

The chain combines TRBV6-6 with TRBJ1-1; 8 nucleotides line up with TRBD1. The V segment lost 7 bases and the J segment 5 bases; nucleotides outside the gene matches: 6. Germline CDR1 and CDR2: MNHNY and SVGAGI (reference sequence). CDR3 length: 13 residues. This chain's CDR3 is CASNRQGNTEAFF. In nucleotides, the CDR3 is TGTGCCAGCAACCGACAGGGGAATACTGAAGCTTTCTTT.

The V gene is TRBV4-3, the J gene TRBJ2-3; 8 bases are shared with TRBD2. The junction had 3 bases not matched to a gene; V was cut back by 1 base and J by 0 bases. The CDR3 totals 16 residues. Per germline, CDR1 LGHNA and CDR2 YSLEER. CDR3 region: CASSQVASGSTDTQYF. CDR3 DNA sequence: TGCGCCAGCAGCCAAGTAGCTAGCGGGAGCACAGATACGCAGTATTTT.

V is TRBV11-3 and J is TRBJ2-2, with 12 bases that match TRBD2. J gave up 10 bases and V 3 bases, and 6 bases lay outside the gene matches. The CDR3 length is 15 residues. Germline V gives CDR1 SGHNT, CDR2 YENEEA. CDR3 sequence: CASSFRLAGAEELFF. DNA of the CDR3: TGTGCCAGCAGCTTTAGACTAGCGGGAGCAGAGGAGCTGTTTTTT.

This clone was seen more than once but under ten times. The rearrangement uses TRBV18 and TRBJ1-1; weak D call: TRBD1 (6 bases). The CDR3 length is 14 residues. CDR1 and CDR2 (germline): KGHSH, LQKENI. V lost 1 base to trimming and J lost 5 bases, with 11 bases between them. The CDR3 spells CASSPLQGKTEAFF. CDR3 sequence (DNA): TGTGCCAGCTCACCACTCCAGGGGAAAACTGAAGCTTTCTTT.

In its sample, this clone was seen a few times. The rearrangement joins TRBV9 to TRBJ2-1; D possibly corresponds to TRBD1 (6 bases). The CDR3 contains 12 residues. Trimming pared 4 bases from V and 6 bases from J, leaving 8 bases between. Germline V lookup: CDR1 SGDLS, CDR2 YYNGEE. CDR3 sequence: CASSRDTNEQFF. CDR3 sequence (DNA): TGTGCCAGCAGCCGGGACACCAATGAGCAGTTCTTC. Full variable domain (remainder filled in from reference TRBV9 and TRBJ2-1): DSGVTQTPKHLITATGQRVTLRCSPRSGDLSVYWYQQSLDQGLQFLIQYYNGEERAKGNILERFSAQQFPDLHSELNLSSLELGDSALYFCASSRDTNEQFFGPGTRLTVL.

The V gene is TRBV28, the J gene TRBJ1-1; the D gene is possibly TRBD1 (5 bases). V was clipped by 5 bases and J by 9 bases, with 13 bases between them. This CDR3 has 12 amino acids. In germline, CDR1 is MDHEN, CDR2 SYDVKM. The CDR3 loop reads CASSVDSQKAFF. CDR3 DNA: TGTGCCAGCAGTGTTGACAGTCAAAAAGCTTTCTTT.

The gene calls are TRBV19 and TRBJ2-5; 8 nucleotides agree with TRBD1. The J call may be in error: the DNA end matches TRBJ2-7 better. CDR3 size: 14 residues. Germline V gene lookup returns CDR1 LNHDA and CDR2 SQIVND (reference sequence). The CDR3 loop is CASSIDGQGAEQYF. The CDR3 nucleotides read TGTGCCAGTAGTATAGACGGCCAGGGGGCCGAGCAGTACTTC.

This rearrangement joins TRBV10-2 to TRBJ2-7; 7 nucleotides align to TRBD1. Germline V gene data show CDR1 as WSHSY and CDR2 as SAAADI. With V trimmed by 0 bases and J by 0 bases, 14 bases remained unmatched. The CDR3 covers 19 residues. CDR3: CASSESGTVKGDLSYEQYF. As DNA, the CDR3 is TGCGCCAGCAGTGAGTCGGGGACAGTCAAAGGGGACCTCTCCTACGAGCAGTACTTC.

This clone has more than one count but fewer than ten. The CDR3 protein is CASRLRAAGFGYTF. The CDR3 region has the DNA TGTGCCAGCAGGTTGAGGGCGGCGGGCTTTGGCTACACCTTC. This chain uses TRBV5-6 with TRBJ1-2, with D uncertain. V lost 5 bases, J lost 7 bases, and 18 bases lay in between. Looked up from germline, CDR1 is SGHDT and CDR2 is YYEEEE. The CDR3 has 14 amino acids.

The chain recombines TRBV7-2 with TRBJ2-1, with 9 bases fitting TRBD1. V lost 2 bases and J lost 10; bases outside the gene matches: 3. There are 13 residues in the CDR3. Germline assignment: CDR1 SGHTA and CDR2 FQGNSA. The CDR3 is CASSLKDRGEQFF. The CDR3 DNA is TGTGCCAGCAGCTTAAAGGACAGGGGAGAGCAGTTCTTC.

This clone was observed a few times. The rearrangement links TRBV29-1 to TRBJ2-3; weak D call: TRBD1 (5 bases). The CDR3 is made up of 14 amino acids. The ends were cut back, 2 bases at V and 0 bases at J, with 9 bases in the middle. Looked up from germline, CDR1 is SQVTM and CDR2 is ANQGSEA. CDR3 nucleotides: TGCAGCGTTGAATCGGACACAAGCACAGATACGCAGTATTTT. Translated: CSVESDTSTDTQYF.

The chain's CDR3 is CASSQYRGRNTEAFF. CDR3 sequence (DNA): TGTGCCAGCAGCCAGTACAGGGGGCGAAACACTGAAGCTTTCTTT. This chain joins TRBV4-2 and TRBJ1-1, with 9 bases lining up with TRBD1. Germline CDR1 reads LGHNA; CDR2 reads YNFKEQ. Trimming removed 3 bases from V and 2 bases from J; junction bases left unmatched: 4. The CDR3 runs to 15 residues.

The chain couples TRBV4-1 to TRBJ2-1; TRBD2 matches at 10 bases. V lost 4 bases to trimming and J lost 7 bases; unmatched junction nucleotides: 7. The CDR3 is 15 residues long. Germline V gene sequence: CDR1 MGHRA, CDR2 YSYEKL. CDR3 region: CASSPRSLAGNEQFF. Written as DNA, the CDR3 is TGCGCCAGCAGCCCCCGATCACTAGCGGGGAATGAGCAGTTCTTC.

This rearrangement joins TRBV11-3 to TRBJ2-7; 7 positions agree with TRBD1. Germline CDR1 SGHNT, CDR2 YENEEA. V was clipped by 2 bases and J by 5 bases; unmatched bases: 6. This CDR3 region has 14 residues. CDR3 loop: CASSLTGVSNEQYF. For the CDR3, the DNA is TGTGCCAGCAGCTTAACAGGGGTCTCGAACGAGCAGTACTTC.

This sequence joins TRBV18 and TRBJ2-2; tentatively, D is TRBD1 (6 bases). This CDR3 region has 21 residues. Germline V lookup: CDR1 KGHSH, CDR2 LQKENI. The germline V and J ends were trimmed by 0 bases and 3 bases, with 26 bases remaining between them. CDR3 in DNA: TGTGCCAGCTCACCACCCTCGGGGTCAGGGGAATTTGCTACGGACACCGGGGAGCTGTTTTTT. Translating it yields CASSPPSGSGEFATDTGELFF.

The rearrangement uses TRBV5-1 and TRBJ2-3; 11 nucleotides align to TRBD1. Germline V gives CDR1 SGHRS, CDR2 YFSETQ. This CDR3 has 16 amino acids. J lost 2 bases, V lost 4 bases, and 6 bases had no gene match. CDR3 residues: CASSRDRGAPTDTQYF. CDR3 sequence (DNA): TGCGCCAGCAGCCGGGACAGGGGGGCCCCCACAGATACGCAGTATTTT.

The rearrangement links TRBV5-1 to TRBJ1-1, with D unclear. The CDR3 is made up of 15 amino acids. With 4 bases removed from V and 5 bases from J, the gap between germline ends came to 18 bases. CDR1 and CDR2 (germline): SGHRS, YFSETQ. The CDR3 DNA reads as TGCGCCAGCAGCCCCGGTGACAAGGATTTAACTGAAGCTTTCTTT. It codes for CASSPGDKDLTEAFF. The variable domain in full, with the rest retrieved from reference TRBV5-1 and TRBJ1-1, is KAGVTQTPRYLIKTRGQQVTLSCSPISGHRSVSWYQQTPGQGLQFLFEYFSETQRNKGNFPGRFSGRQFSNSRSEMNVSTLELGDSALYLCASSPGDKDLTEAFFGQGTRLTVV.

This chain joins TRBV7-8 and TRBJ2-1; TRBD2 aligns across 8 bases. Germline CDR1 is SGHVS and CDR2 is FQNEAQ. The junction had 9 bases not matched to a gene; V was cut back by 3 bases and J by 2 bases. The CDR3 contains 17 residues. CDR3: CASSLLKLAGPYNEQFF. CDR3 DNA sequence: TGTGCCAGCAGCTTGTTAAAGCTAGCGGGCCCCTACAATGAGCAGTTCTTC.

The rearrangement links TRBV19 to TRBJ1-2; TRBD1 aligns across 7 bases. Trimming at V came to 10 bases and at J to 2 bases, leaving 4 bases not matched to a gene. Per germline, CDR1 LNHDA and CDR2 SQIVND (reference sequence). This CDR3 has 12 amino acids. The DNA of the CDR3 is TGTGCCATTGGGACAGCCAACTATGGCTACACCTTC. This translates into CAIGTANYGYTF.

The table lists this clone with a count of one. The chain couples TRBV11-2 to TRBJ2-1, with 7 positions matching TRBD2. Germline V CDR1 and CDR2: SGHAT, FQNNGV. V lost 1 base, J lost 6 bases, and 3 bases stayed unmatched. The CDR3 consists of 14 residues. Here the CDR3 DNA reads TGTGCCAGCAGCTTAGGGGGAGGGTCCAATGAGCAGTTCTTC. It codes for CASSLGGGSNEQFF.

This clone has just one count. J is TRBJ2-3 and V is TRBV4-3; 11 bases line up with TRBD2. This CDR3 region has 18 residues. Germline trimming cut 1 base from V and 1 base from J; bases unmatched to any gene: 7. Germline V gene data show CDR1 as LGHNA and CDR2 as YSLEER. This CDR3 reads CASSQVLVAGGRTDTQYF. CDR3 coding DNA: TGCGCCAGCAGCCAAGTACTAGTAGCGGGGGGGCGCACAGATACGCAGTATTTT.

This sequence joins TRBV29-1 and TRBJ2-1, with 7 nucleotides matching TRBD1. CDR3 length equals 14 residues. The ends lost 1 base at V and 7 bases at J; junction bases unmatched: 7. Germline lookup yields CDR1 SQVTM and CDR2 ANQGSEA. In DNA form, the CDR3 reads TGCAGCGTTGAAGCCGGGACAGCCTTGAATGAGCAGTTCTTC. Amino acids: CSVEAGTALNEQFF.

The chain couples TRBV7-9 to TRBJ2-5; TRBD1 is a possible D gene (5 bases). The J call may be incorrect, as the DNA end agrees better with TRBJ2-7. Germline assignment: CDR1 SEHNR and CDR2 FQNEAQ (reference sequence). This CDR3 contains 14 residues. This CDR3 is CASSADRAPYEQYF. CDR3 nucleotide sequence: TGTGCCAGCAGCGCAGACAGAGCCCCCTACGAGCAGTACTTC.